The next 14 T cell receptor beta chains were all read from a single sample in a study of shared clonotypes between healthy human individuals. Profiling relied on immunoSEQ multiplex PCR, and the TCRdb table lists in-frame clones only, not all of them. The profile covers about a million clones, with about 80% appearing a single time and 0.89% taken by the ten largest. Source material: memory CD4+ T cells from PBMCs. This sample's subset: CD45RA-negative fraction. These receptors came from a man between 18 and 35 years old in good health. Some clones in this sample may be carry-over from other donors' samples.

Regarding this clone: The sample contains more than one DNA sequence encoding this CDR3. The gene calls are TRBV7-2 and TRBJ2-1; D remains ambiguous. The CDR3 consists of 13 residues. V shed 5 bases and J shed 5 bases, with 10 bases lying between them. Per germline, CDR1 SGHTA and CDR2 FQGNSA. The CDR3, as DNA: TGTGCCAGCAGCCCTGGCCTAAACAATGAGCAGTTCTTC. Protein product: CASSPGLNNEQFF.

This sequence joins TRBV30 and TRBJ2-3; D ambiguous. Germline V gene lookup returns CDR1 GTSNPN and CDR2 SVGIG (reference sequence). This CDR3 spans 12 amino acids. Trimming stripped 5 bases from V and 6 bases from J, with 12 bases between. CDR3 region: CAWGLSLDTQYF. The DNA for the CDR3 is TGTGCCTGGGGTCTCTCGTTGGATACGCAGTATTTT.

Turning to this clone: A much larger clone sits a single nucleotide away, making a read error possible. The chain joins TRBV7-2 to TRBJ2-2, with 8 bases aligning to TRBD2. Germline V lookup: CDR1 SGHTA, CDR2 FQGNSA. V shed 3 bases and J 1 base; nucleotides not matched to a gene: 1. The CDR3 has 15 residues. The CDR3: CASSFTSGNTGELFF. The DNA of the CDR3 is TGTGCCAGCAGCTTTACTAGCGGGAACACCGGGGAGCTGTTTTTT.

CDR3: CASSFPSPGFSGNTIYF. The DNA for the CDR3 is TGTGCCAGCAGTTTCCCATCACCCGGGTTCTCTGGAAACACCATATATTTT. The rearrangement joins TRBV28 to TRBJ1-3; no reliable D call. The CDR3 length is 17 residues. V was pared by 3 bases and J by 0 bases, with 15 bases between. Germline CDR1 MDHEN, CDR2 SYDVKM.

The chain combines TRBV11-2 with TRBJ2-7; tentatively, D is TRBD1 (6 bases). Looked up from germline, CDR1 is SGHAT and CDR2 is FQNNGV. The length of the CDR3 is 15 residues. The V gene lost 5 bases and the J gene lost 2 bases, with 16 bases spanning the gap. CDR3 nucleotide sequence: TGTGCCAGCAGCAATGAGAGACAGGCAACCTACGAGCAGTACTTC. Its protein is CASSNERQATYEQYF.

The gene calls are TRBV5-4 and TRBJ2-5; 8 positions agree with TRBD1. CDR3 length equals 15 residues. Germline lookup yields CDR1 SGHNT and CDR2 YYREEE (reference sequence). V shed 5 bases and J 5 bases; nucleotides not matched to a gene: 11. In DNA form, the CDR3 reads TGTGCCAGCAGGACAGGGGAAACGGGGACGGAGACCCAGTACTTC. This gives the protein CASRTGETGTETQYF.

The chain carries TRBV4-3 and TRBJ2-3; 11 bases line up with TRBD1. CDR1 LGHNA and CDR2 YSLEER come from the germline V gene. The CDR3 has 16 residues. J was trimmed by 5 bases and V by 3 bases; bases with no gene match: 7. In nucleotides, the CDR3 is TGCGCCAGCAGCCAGAGCGGACAGGGGGCCGAAGATACGCAGTATTTT. Its translation: CASSQSGQGAEDTQYF.

The rearrangement joins TRBV7-9 to TRBJ2-1; TRBD2 matches at 9 bases. The V and J ends lost 4 bases and 3 bases, in that order; junction bases with no gene match: 4. This CDR3 region has 15 residues. Germline CDR1 and CDR2: SEHNR and FQNEAQ (reference sequence). The CDR3 sequence: CASSSIAGVYNEQFF. In DNA form, the CDR3 reads TGTGCCAGCAGCTCTATAGCGGGAGTCTACAATGAGCAGTTCTTC.

In its sample, this clone was seen many times. This sequence joins TRBV7-7 and TRBJ2-5; tentatively, D is TRBD1 (6 bases). This CDR3 is 15 amino acids long. V was pared by 5 bases and J by 3 bases, with 16 bases between. CDR1 is SSHAT, CDR2 FNYEAQ, per germline (reference sequence). DNA for the CDR3: TGTGCCAGCAGCCCAGCCGGGACAAACGAAGAGACCCAGTACTTC. It translates to CASSPAGTNEETQYF.

The genes are TRBV7-9 and TRBJ1-1; D gene unclear. The V gene lost 5 bases and the J gene lost 5 bases, with 9 bases spanning the gap. Germline values: CDR1 SEHNR, CDR2 FQNEAQ (reference sequence). The CDR3 spans 12 residues. DNA of the CDR3: TGTGCCAGCAGCCTGACCCGAACTGAAGCTTTCTTT. As protein: CASSLTRTEAFF. Full variable domain (outside the CDR3, taken from reference TRBV7-9 and TRBJ1-1): DTGVSQNPRHKITKRGQNVTFRCDPISEHNRLYWYRQTLGQGPEFLTYFQNEAQLEKSRLLSDRFSAERPKGSFSTLEIQRTEQGDSAMYLCASSLTRTEAFFGQGTRLTVV.

This chain connects TRBV18 to TRBJ1-1; the D gene is possibly TRBD1 (5 bases). CDR1 and CDR2 (germline): KGHSH, LQKENI. The CDR3 totals 13 residues. Trimming took 2 bases from V and 6 from J, leaving 10 bases between them. The CDR3 protein is CASSPYDSPEAFF. CDR3 DNA sequence: TGTGCCAGCTCACCATACGACAGCCCTGAAGCTTTCTTT.

The gene calls are TRBV5-6 and TRBJ1-5, with TRBD1 matching over 11 bases. Germline CDR1 reads SGHDT; CDR2 reads YYEEEE. Trimming removed 1 base from V and 0 bases from J; junction bases left unmatched: 6. The CDR3 contains 18 residues. The CDR3 region is CASSLRDRGATSNQPQHF. The CDR3 DNA reads TGTGCCAGCAGCTTGAGGGACAGGGGGGCAACTAGCAATCAGCCCCAGCATTTT.

V gene TRBV9 combines with J gene TRBJ1-2; D not resolved. The CDR3 spans 14 residues. The V gene's germline CDR1 is SGDLS and CDR2 YYNGEE. The V gene lost 6 bases and the J gene lost 1 base, with 13 bases spanning the gap. This chain's CDR3 is CASTEGGFNYGYTF. The CDR3, as DNA: TGTGCCAGCACCGAGGGAGGGTTTAACTATGGCTACACCTTC.

The chain joins TRBV7-6 to TRBJ2-2; TRBD2 agrees at 15 bases. With 6 bases clipped from V and 4 bases from J, the junction kept 9 bases outside the gene matches. The CDR3 has 18 residues. Germline V gives CDR1 SGHVS, CDR2 FNYEAQ. CDR3 sequence (DNA): TGTGCCAGCAGGCGTAGGGGACTAGCGGGAGGAGGCACCGGGGAGCTGTTTTTT. It translates to CASRRRGLAGGGTGELFF.